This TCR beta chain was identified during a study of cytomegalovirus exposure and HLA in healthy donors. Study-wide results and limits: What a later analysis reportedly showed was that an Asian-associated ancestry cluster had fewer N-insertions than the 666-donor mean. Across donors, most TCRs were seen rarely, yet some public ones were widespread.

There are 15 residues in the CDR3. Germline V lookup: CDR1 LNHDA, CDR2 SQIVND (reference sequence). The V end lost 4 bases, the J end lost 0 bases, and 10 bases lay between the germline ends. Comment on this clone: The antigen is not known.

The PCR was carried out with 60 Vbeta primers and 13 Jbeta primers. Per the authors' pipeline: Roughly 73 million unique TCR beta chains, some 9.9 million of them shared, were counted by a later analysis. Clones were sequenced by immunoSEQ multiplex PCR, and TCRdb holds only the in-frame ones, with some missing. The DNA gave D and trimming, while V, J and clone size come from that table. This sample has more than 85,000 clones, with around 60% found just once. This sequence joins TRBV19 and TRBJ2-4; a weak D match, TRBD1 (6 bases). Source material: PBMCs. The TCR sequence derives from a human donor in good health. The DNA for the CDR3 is TGTGCCAGTAGTAAACAGGGCCTAGCCAAAAACATTCAGTACTTC. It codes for CASSKQGLAKNIQYF. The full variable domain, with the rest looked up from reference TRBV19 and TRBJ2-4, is DGGITQSPKYLFRKEGQNVTLSCEQNLNHDAMYWYRQDPGQGLRLIYYSQIVNDFQKGDIAEGYSVSREKKESFPLTVTSAQKNPTAFYLCASSKQGLAKNIQYFGAGTRLSVL.